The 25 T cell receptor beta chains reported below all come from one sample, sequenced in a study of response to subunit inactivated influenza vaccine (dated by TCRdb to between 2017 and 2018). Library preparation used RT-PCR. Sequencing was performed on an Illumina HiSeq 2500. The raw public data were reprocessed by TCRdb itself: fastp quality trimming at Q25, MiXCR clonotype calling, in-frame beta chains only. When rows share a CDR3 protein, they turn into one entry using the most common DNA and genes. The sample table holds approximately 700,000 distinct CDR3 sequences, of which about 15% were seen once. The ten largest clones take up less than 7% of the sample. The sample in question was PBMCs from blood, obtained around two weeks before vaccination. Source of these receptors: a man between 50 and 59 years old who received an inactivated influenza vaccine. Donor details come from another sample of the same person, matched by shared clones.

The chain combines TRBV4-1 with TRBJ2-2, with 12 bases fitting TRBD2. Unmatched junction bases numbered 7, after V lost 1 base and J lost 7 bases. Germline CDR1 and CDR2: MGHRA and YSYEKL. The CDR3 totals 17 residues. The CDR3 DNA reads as TGCGCCAGCAGCCAAGTTCTAGCGGGAGGGCCCATCGGGGAGCTGTTTTTT. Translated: CASSQVLAGGPIGELFF.

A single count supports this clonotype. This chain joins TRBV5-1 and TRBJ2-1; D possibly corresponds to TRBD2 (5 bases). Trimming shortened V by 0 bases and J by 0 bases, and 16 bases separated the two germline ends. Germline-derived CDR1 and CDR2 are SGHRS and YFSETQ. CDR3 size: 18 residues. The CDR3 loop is CASSLAPSGSSSYNEQFF. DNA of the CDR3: TGCGCCAGCAGCTTGGCCCCCTCGGGGTCGAGCTCCTACAATGAGCAGTTCTTC. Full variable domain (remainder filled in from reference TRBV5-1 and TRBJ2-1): KAGVTQTPRYLIKTRGQQVTLSCSPISGHRSVSWYQQTPGQGLQFLFEYFSETQRNKGNFPGRFSGRQFSNSRSEMNVSTLELGDSALYLCASSLAPSGSSSYNEQFFGPGTRLTVL.

The CDR3 bases are TGTGCCAGCAGCATCCGGGACAGGGGACGAACTGAAGCTTTCTTT. Its translation: CASSIRDRGRTEAFF. The chain links TRBV13 to TRBJ1-1; 10 bases agree with TRBD1. This CDR3 region has 15 residues. V lost 5 bases to trimming and J lost 5 bases; unmatched junction nucleotides: 8. Germline V gives CDR1 PRHDT, CDR2 FYEKMQ (reference sequence).

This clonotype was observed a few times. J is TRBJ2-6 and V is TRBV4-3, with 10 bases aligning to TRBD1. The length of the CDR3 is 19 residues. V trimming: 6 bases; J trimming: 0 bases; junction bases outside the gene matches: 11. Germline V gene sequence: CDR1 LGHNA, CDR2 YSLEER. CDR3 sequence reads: CASSRTRDRGPSGANVLTF. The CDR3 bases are TGCGCCAGCAGTCGTACCCGGGACAGGGGACCCTCTGGGGCCAACGTCCTGACTTTC.

CDR3 protein: CASRRGGGGSGELFF. In nucleotides, the CDR3 is TGTGCCAGCAGGAGGGGTGGCGGGGGGTCCGGGGAGCTGTTTTTT. The J gene is TRBJ2-2, the V gene TRBV2, with 8 bases identical to TRBD2. Germline assignment: CDR1 SNHLY and CDR2 FYNNEI. CDR3 length: 15 residues. V gave up 6 bases and J gave up 6 bases; unmatched junction bases: 9.

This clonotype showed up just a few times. CDR3 DNA sequence: TGCGCCAGCAGCTTTAGACTAGCGAGGAACACCGGGGAGCTGTTTTTT. The encoded protein is CASSFRLARNTGELFF. The genes are TRBV5-1 and TRBJ2-2, with 8 bases that match TRBD2. With V trimmed by 2 bases and J by 1 base, 4 bases remained unmatched. CDR1 SGHRS and CDR2 YFSETQ come from the germline V gene. This CDR3 comprises 16 residues.

The CDR3 nucleotides read TGTGCCAGCAGTTACTCGTGGGGCTCTGGGGCCAACGTCCTGACTTTC. This translates into CASSYSWGSGANVLTF. The chain links TRBV6-5 to TRBJ2-6; D remains ambiguous. The CDR3 loop spans 16 amino acids. The V and J ends lost 0 bases and 0 bases respectively, with 6 bases between them. The germline gives CDR1 MNHEY, CDR2 SVGAGI.

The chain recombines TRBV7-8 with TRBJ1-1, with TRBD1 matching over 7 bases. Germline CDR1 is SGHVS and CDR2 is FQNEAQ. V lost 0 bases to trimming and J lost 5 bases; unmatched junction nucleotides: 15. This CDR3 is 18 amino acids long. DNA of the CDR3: TGTGCCAGCAGCTTAGCCAACAATAACAGGGGTCGCGGGACTGAAGCTTTCTTT. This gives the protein CASSLANNNRGRGTEAFF.

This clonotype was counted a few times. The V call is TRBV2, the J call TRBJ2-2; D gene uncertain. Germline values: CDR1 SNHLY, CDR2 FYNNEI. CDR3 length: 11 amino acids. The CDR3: CAWFSPGELFF. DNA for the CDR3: TGTGCGTGGTTTTCTCCCGGGGAGCTGTTTTTT.

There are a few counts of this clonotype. CDR3 region: CASTWGGGGGTDTQYF. The CDR3 DNA sequence: TGTGCCAGCACCTGGGGAGGGGGGGGCGGCACAGATACGCAGTATTTT. The chain has TRBV5-6 and TRBJ2-3; weak D call: TRBD2 (7 bases). Per the germline V gene, CDR1 is SGHDT and CDR2 is YYEEEE. The CDR3 consists of 16 residues. Trimming left V 6 bases short and J 1 base short, with 18 bases between.

For the CDR3, the DNA is TGTGCCAGCAGTTCATTCAGGGGTTTGGTGAACACTGAAGCTTTCTTT. Protein sequence: CASSSFRGLVNTEAFF. The chain has TRBV12-3 or TRBV12-4 and TRBJ1-1, with a weak D call TRBD1 (6 bases). This CDR3 comprises 16 residues. V lost 4 bases to trimming and J lost 0 bases, with 15 bases between them.

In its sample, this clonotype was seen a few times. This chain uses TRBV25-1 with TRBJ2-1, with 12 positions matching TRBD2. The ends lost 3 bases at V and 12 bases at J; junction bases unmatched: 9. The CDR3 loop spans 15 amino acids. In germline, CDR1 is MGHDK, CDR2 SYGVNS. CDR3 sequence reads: CASSDPRTSGATQFF. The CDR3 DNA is TGTGCCAGCAGTGACCCAAGGACTAGCGGGGCTACGCAGTTCTTC.

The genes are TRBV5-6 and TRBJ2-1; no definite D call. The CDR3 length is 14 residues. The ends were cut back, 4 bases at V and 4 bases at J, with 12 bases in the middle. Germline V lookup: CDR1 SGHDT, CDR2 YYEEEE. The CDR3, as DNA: TGTGCCAGCAGCCCCTCCGATCGGTACAATGAGCAGTTCTTC. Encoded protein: CASSPSDRYNEQFF.

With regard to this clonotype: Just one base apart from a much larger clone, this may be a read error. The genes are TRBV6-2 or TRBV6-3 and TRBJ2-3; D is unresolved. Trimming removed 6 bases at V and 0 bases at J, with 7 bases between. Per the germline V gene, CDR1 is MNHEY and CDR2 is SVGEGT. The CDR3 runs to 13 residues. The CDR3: CASRKDSTDTQYF. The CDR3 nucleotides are TGTGCCAGCAGGAAGGACAGCACAGATACGCAGTATTTT.

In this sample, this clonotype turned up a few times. This chain's CDR3 is CASSTSPATYEQYF. The CDR3 nucleotides read TGTGCCAGCAGCACCAGTCCCGCCACCTACGAGCAGTACTTC. The V call is TRBV5-5, the J call TRBJ2-7; D is uncertain. V was cut by 4 bases and J by 2 bases, with 13 bases left in between. The CDR3 is 14 amino acids. The germline V gene has CDR1 SGHKS and CDR2 YYEKEE (reference sequence).

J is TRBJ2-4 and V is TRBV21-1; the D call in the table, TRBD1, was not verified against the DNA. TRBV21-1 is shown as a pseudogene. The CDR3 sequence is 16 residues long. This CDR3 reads CASTSGQGVAKNIQYF. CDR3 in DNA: TGTGCCAGCACCTCCGGACAGGGTGTTGCCAAAAACATTCAGTACTTC.

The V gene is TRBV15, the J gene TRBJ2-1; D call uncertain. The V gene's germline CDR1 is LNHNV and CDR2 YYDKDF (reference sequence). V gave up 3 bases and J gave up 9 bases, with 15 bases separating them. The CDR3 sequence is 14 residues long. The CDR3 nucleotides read TGTGCCACCAGCAGGGAATTCGGATTGGGTGAGCAGTTCTTC. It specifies CATSREFGLGEQFF.

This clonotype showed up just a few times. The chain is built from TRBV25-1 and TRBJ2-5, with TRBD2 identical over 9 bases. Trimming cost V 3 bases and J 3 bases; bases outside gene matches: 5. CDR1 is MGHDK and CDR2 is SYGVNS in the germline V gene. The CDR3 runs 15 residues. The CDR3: CASSDGSGSKETQYF. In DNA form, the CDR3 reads TGTGCCAGCAGTGATGGTAGCGGGAGTAAAGAGACCCAGTACTTC.

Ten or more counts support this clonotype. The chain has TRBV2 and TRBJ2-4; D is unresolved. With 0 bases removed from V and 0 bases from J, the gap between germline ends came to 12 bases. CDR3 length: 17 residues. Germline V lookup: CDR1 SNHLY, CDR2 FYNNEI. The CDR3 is CASSEALTPVAKNIQYF. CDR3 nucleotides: TGTGCCAGCAGTGAAGCGCTAACACCGGTAGCCAAAAACATTCAGTACTTC.

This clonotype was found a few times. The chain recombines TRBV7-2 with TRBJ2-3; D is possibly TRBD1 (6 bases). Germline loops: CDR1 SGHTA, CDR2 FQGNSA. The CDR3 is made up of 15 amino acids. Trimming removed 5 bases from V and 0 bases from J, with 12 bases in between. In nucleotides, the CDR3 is TGTGCCAGCAGCACCCTACAGGGAAGCACAGATACGCAGTATTTT. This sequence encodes CASSTLQGSTDTQYF.

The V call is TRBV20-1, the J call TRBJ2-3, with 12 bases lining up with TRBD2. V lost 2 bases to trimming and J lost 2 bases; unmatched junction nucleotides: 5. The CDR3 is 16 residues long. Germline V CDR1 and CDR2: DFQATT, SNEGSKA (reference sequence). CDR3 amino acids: CSARPSGGAVTDTQYF. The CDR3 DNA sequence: TGCAGTGCTAGACCTAGCGGGGGGGCCGTCACAGATACGCAGTATTTT.

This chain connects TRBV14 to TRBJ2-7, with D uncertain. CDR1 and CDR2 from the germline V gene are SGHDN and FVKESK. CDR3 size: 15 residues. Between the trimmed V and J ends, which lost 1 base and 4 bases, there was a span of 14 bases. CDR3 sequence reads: CASSQVSMAAYEQYF. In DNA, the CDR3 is TGTGCCAGCAGCCAAGTCTCGATGGCAGCATACGAGCAGTACTTC.

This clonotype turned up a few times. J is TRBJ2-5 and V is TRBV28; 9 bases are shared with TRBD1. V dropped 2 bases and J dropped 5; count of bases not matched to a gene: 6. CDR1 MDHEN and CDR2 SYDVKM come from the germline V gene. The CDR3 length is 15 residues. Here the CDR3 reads CASSLATGGGETQYF. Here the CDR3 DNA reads TGTGCCAGCAGTTTAGCCACAGGGGGCGGCGAGACCCAGTACTTC.

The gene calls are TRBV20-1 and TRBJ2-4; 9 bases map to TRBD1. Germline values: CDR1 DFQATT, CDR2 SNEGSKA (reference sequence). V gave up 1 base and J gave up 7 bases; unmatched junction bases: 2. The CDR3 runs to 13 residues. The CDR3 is CSARGQGENIQYF. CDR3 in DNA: TGCAGTGCTAGAGGACAGGGGGAGAACATTCAGTACTTC.

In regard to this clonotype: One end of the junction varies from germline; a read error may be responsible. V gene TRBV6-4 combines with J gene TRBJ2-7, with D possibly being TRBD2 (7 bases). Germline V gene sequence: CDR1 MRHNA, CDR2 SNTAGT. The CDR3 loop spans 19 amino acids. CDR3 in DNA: TGTACCAGCAGTTTTGGCGGGAGTTCCTTCGGGGGCAGCTCCTACGAGCAGTACTTC. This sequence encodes CTSSFGGSSFGGSSYEQYF.